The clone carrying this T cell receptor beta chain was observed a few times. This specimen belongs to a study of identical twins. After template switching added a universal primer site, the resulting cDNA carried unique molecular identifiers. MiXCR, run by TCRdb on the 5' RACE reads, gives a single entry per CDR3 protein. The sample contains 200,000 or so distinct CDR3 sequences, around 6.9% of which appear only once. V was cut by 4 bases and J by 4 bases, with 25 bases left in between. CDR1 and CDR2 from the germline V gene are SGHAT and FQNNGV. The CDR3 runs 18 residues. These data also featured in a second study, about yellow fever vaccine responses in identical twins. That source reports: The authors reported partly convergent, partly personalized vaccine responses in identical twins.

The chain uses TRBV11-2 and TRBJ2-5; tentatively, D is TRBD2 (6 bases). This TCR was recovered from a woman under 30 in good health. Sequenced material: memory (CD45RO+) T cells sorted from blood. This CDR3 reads CASSSLQGAGLGGETQYF. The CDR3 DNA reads TGTGCCAGCAGCTCCCTCCAAGGAGCAGGGCTGGGAGGAGAGACCCAGTACTTC.